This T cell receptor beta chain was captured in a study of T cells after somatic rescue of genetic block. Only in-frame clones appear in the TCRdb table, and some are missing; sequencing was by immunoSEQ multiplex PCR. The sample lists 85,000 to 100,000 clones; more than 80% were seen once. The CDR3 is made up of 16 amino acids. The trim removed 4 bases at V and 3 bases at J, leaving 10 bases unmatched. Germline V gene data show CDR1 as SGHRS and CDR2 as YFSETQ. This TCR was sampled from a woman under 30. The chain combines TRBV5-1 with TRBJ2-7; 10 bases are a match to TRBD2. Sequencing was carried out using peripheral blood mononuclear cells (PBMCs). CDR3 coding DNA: TGCGCCAGCAGCCCAGGGCTTACTAGCGGGAACTACGAGCAGTACTTC. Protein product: CASSPGLTSGNYEQYF.